Following are 19 T cell receptor beta chains from one sample sequenced in a study of blood T cells in healthy people across ages (dated by TCRdb to between 2014 and 2016). Libraries were constructed by 5' RACE. This sample was sequenced with an Illumina HiSeq 2500. A second roughly 6 to 12 cycle PCR used a sample-barcoded 5' primer and a J-beta primer mix. TCRdb took the public reads, trimmed them with fastp at Q25, ran MiXCR for clone calling and kept in-frame beta chains. Each CDR3 protein appears once, grouped with its most common genes and DNA. This sample comprises roughly 1,800,000 distinct CDR3 sequences, around half of them detected only once. The ten most abundant clones make up about 2.1% of the sample. Sequenced sample: blood. The receptors were gathered from a woman aged 40 to 50 in good health.

The DNA for the CDR3 is TGTGCCAGCAGCTTCTACGGAACAGGAGAGACCCAGTACTTC. The encoded protein is CASSFYGTGETQYF. The gene calls are TRBV7-2 and TRBJ2-5; D is perhaps TRBD1 (5 bases). This CDR3 comprises 14 residues. Germline V lookup: CDR1 SGHTA, CDR2 FQGNSA. V was cut by 3 bases and J by 4 bases, with 12 bases left in between.

This clonotype was observed a handful of times. The chain joins TRBV7-2 to TRBJ1-1; TRBD1 might be the D (5 bases). The V gene lost 5 bases and the J gene lost 1 base, with 11 bases spanning the gap. The length of the CDR3 is 14 residues. Germline V lookup: CDR1 SGHTA, CDR2 FQGNSA. Here the CDR3 reads CASSAGTGNTEAFF. The DNA of the CDR3 is TGTGCCAGCAGCGCCGGGACCGGGAACACTGAAGCTTTCTTT.

This clonotype was counted between two and nine times. At one boundary the junction diverges from the germline segment, which might be a read error. V is TRBV7-9 and J is TRBJ2-6; perhaps TRBD1 as D (5 bases). The CDR3 spans 13 residues. The V gene's germline CDR1 is SEHNR and CDR2 FQNEAQ (reference sequence). The DNA for the CDR3 is TGTGCCAGCAGTTCTTCTGGGGCCAGCGTCCTGACTTTC. It specifies CASSSSGASVLTF.

In this sample, this clonotype turned up a few times. CDR3 bases: TGTGCCAGCAACCAACCTCAGGAGTACCAAGAGACCCAGTACTTC. This codes for CASNQPQEYQETQYF. The gene calls are TRBV28 and TRBJ2-5; D unclear. CDR3 length: 15 amino acids. The V gene's germline CDR1 is MDHEN and CDR2 SYDVKM. V gave up 7 bases and J gave up 0 bases, with 15 bases separating them.

Concerning this clonotype itself: Germline and junction disagree at one end, which may indicate a read error. The chain couples TRBV5-4 to TRBJ2-7; 7 nucleotides align to TRBD1. The germline gives CDR1 SGHNT, CDR2 YYREEE (reference sequence). CDR3 size: 14 residues. The CDR3 spells CTSSMPGQSYEQYF. The CDR3 DNA reads as TGTACCAGCAGCATGCCGGGACAGAGCTACGAGCAGTACTTC.

This clonotype turned up a few times. The rearrangement links TRBV12-3 or TRBV12-4 to TRBJ2-5; 8 bases line up with TRBD1. V was clipped by 5 bases and J by 3 bases; unmatched bases: 5. This CDR3 has 14 residues. The CDR3 here is CASSLRTGKETQYF. For the CDR3, the DNA is TGTGCCAGCAGTCTCCGGACAGGGAAAGAGACCCAGTACTTC.

V and J are TRBV2 and TRBJ2-7; D uncertain. The V gene lost 7 bases and the J gene lost 2 bases, with 21 bases spanning the gap. The CDR3 totals 16 residues. CDR1 is SNHLY, CDR2 FYNNEI, per germline. CDR3 DNA sequence: TGTGCCAGCAAGGGCAGGAGCCACGAAAATCCCTACGAGCAGTACTTC. Translating gives CASKGRSHENPYEQYF.

This clonotype was detected only a few times. The genes are TRBV6-2 or TRBV6-3 and TRBJ2-5; D gene ambiguous. The CDR3 sequence is 12 residues long. CDR1 and CDR2 from the germline V gene are MNHEY and SVGEGT. Trimming left V 2 bases short and J 5 bases short, with 6 bases between. In nucleotides, the CDR3 is TGTGCCAGCAGTTACCGGCGGGAGACCCAGTACTTC. Protein sequence: CASSYRRETQYF.

This clonotype was counted a few times. The chain employs TRBV4-3 and TRBJ2-1; the match to TRBD2 covers 13 bases. The CDR3 length is 17 residues. Germline V gene data show CDR1 as LGHNA and CDR2 as YSLEER. Trimming at V came to 0 bases and at J to 9 bases, leaving 8 bases not matched to a gene. CDR3: CASSQDGGTSGVGEQFF. The DNA for the CDR3 is TGCGCCAGCAGCCAAGATGGGGGGACTAGCGGGGTAGGTGAGCAGTTCTTC.

The rearrangement uses TRBV20-1 and TRBJ1-4; unclear D gene. The CDR3 is 13 residues long. Germline V lookup: CDR1 DFQATT, CDR2 SNEGSKA (reference sequence). V lost 6 bases, J lost 5 bases, and 13 bases lay in between. CDR3 sequence: CSAPVVGNEKLFF. The CDR3 nucleotides are TGCAGTGCCCCCGTTGTAGGGAATGAAAAACTGTTTTTT.

In this sample, this clonotype turned up once. The chain joins TRBV24-1 to TRBJ1-5; no clear D gene. The V gene's germline CDR1 is KGHDR and CDR2 SFDVKD. The CDR3 runs 14 residues. Deletions cut 4 bases from V and 1 base from J, with 7 bases between. This CDR3 is CATSEDLSNQPQHF. The CDR3 DNA sequence: TGTGCCACCAGTGAGGACCTCAGCAATCAGCCCCAGCATTTT.

This clonotype was counted once. J is TRBJ2-3 and V is TRBV27, with D perhaps TRBD2 (6 bases). This CDR3 region has 17 residues. Trimming pared 5 bases from V and 2 bases from J, leaving 20 bases between. The germline gives CDR1 MNHEY, CDR2 SMNVEV (reference sequence). CDR3: CASSPEGLGLSTDTQYF. In nucleotides, the CDR3 is TGTGCCAGCAGTCCGGAAGGTTTGGGACTTTCCACAGATACGCAGTATTTT.

This clonotype has just a few counts. The V call is TRBV7-2, the J call TRBJ2-5, with 9 bases aligning to TRBD2. This CDR3 spans 17 amino acids. The V and J ends lost 5 bases and 1 base, in that order; junction bases with no gene match: 11. CDR1 and CDR2 from the germline V gene are SGHTA and FQGNSA. The DNA for the CDR3 is TGTGCCAGCAGCCAGCTCCTAGCGGGGCGACCCCAAGAGACCCAGTACTTC. This encodes CASSQLLAGRPQETQYF.

The chain joins TRBV7-8 to TRBJ2-5; 8 bases are a match to TRBD1. The CDR3 is made up of 16 amino acids. The J segment lost 2 bases and the V segment lost 3 bases, leaving 8 bases of the junction unmatched. The germline V gene encodes CDR1 SGHVS and CDR2 FQNEAQ. CDR3 coding DNA: TGTGCCAGCAGCTTTTTATCTTGGACAGGGCAAGAGACCCAGTACTTC. Residues: CASSFLSWTGQETQYF.

The chain couples TRBV20-1 to TRBJ2-7; 8 bases map to TRBD1. Matching the DNA end better, TRBJ2-5 makes the J call doubtful. From germline, CDR1 is DFQATT and CDR2 SNEGSKA (reference sequence). CDR3 length equals 16 residues. CDR3 in amino acids: CSANPSQGARWETQYF. In DNA form, the CDR3 reads TGCAGTGCCAACCCCTCCCAGGGGGCTAGGTGGGAGACCCAGTACTTC.

The rearrangement links TRBV5-1 to TRBJ1-1; D unclear. In germline, CDR1 is SGHRS, CDR2 YFSETQ. The CDR3 loop spans 13 amino acids. The V end lost 4 bases, the J end lost 7 bases, and 14 bases lay between the germline ends. The CDR3 loop reads CASSVQDFGEAFF. CDR3 coding DNA: TGCGCCAGCAGCGTCCAGGACTTTGGTGAAGCTTTCTTT.

This rearrangement joins TRBV14 to TRBJ2-1; 14 bases match TRBD2. The CDR3 length is 18 residues. CDR1 is SGHDN, CDR2 FVKESK, per germline. With V trimmed by 1 base and J by 6 bases, 8 bases remained unmatched. CDR3 sequence: CASSQVPWGLAGVNEQFF. CDR3 DNA sequence: TGTGCCAGCAGCCAAGTTCCTTGGGGACTAGCGGGGGTCAATGAGCAGTTCTTC.

This clonotype has a handful of counts. The CDR3, as DNA: TGCAGCGTTGGGGGACAGGGGGGATCCTACGAGCAGTACTTC. This encodes CSVGGQGGSYEQYF. The chain couples TRBV29-1 to TRBJ2-7; 11 bases map to TRBD1. CDR3 size: 14 residues. Germline loops: CDR1 SQVTM, CDR2 ANQGSEA. Trimming cost V 4 bases and J 1 base; bases outside gene matches: 3.

In its sample, this clonotype was seen a few times. The chain has TRBV7-2 and TRBJ2-5; TRBD2 matches 8 bases. This CDR3 has 18 amino acids. Germline V gene sequence: CDR1 SGHTA, CDR2 FQGNSA. After removal of 3 bases from V and 11 bases from J, the junction contained 23 bases not matched to a gene. As DNA, the CDR3 is TGTGCCAGCAGCTTGATTCTCGGGCTAGCGGGTGGCGTGCGGGAGCAGTACTTC. Encoded protein: CASSLILGLAGGVREQYF. The full variable domain, in which reference TRBV7-2 and TRBJ2-5 provide the parts outside the CDR3, is GAGVSQSPSNKVTEKGKDVELRCDPISGHTALYWYRQSLGQGLEFLIYFQGNSAPDKSGLPSDRFSAERTGGSVSTLTIQRTQQEDSAVYLCASSLILGLAGGVREQYFGPGTRLLVL.